The 10 T cell receptor beta chains reported below all come from one sample, sequenced in a study of blood T cell repertoires in COVID-19. Using immunoSEQ multiplex PCR, the repertoire was profiled, and TCRdb retains in-frame clones only, with some absent. Among roughly 570,000 clones listed, around 90% were seen once. The sample taken for sequencing was peripheral blood. Receptors originate from a woman aged 45 to 65 with COVID-19, enrolled during active disease.

J is TRBJ2-2 and V is TRBV2; 7 nucleotides match TRBD1. Germline lookup yields CDR1 SNHLY and CDR2 FYNNEI. CDR3 length: 14 amino acids. Trimming at V came to 7 bases and at J to 8 bases, leaving 10 bases not matched to a gene. CDR3 sequence reads: CASTPRTGEGELFF. For the CDR3, the DNA is TGTGCCAGCACCCCGCGGACAGGAGAAGGGGAGCTGTTTTTT.

The genes are TRBV28 and TRBJ1-2; 7 bases match TRBD1. V lost 2 bases to trimming and J lost 4 bases; unmatched junction nucleotides: 1. Germline values: CDR1 MDHEN, CDR2 SYDVKM. This CDR3 region has 13 residues. CDR3 region: CASSLRTGYGYTF. For the CDR3, the DNA is TGTGCCAGCAGTTTAAGGACAGGCTATGGCTACACCTTC.

About this clone: The sample holds other DNA sequences that translate to the same CDR3. This chain uses TRBV7-2 with TRBJ1-2; maybe TRBD1 (5 bases). The CDR3 totals 14 residues. Per the germline V gene, CDR1 is SGHTA and CDR2 is FQGNSA. Trimming removed 1 base at V and 5 bases at J, with 11 bases between. CDR3 amino acids: CASSLGSQGYGYTF. The CDR3, as DNA: TGTGCCAGCAGCTTAGGCTCCCAGGGATATGGCTACACCTTC.

A single count supports this clone. The rearrangement uses TRBV7-6 and TRBJ2-3, with a weak D call TRBD2 (6 bases). V was shortened by 3 bases and J by 0 bases, with 10 bases between the two germline ends. CDR3 length: 15 residues. CDR1 SGHVS and CDR2 FNYEAQ come from the germline V gene. The CDR3 bases are TGTGCCAGCAGCTTTGGAGGGCCTAGCACAGATACGCAGTATTTT. Its translation is CASSFGGPSTDTQYF.

J is TRBJ1-3 and V is TRBV5-1; D is possibly TRBD1 (5 bases). CDR1 and CDR2 (germline): SGHRS, YFSETQ. The CDR3 is made up of 15 amino acids. The V end was cut by 0 bases, the J end by 2 bases, with 9 bases between. The CDR3 sequence is CASSLARGTGNTIYF. The CDR3 nucleotides are TGCGCCAGCAGCTTGGCCCGGGGGACTGGAAACACCATATATTTT.

The gene calls are TRBV5-6 and TRBJ2-2; TRBD1 aligns across 7 bases. Losses at the gene ends were 4 bases for V and 0 bases for J; bases not matched to a gene: 6. Germline assignment: CDR1 SGHDT and CDR2 YYEEEE. The CDR3 spans 16 residues. The CDR3 DNA reads TGTGCCAGCAGCCCGAACAGGGGATCGAACACCGGGGAGCTGTTTTTT. It encodes CASSPNRGSNTGELFF.

About this clone itself: Other DNA sequences of this sample code for an identical CDR3. This chain joins TRBV30 and TRBJ2-7; 12 bases are a match to TRBD2. The CDR3 is made up of 14 amino acids. CDR1 and CDR2 from the germline V gene are GTSNPN and SVGIG (reference sequence). V was clipped by 3 bases and J by 3 bases; unmatched bases: 3. This CDR3 is CAWSPGLAGYEQYF. CDR3 DNA: TGTGCCTGGAGCCCGGGACTAGCGGGCTACGAGCAGTACTTC.

The V call is TRBV30, the J call TRBJ2-7; the D gene is possibly TRBD2 (5 bases). The germline V gene encodes CDR1 GTSNPN and CDR2 SVGIG (reference sequence). This CDR3 region has 14 residues. V was shortened by 0 bases and J by 9 bases, with 18 bases between the two germline ends. In nucleotides, the CDR3 is TGTGCCTGGAGTGTAGGTGAGCGGTTTTCCGGGCAGTACTTC. Protein sequence: CAWSVGERFSGQYF. Supplemented by reference TRBV30 and TRBJ2-7, the full variable domain reads SQTIHQWPATLVQPVGSPLSLECTVEGTSNPNLYWYRQAAGRGLQLLFYSVGIGQISSEVPQNLSASRPQDRQFILSSKKLLLSDSGFYLCAWSVGERFSGQYFGPGTRLTVT.

This chain connects TRBV5-6 to TRBJ2-7, with D possibly TRBD1 on 6 matching bases. This CDR3 is 15 amino acids long. Trimming removed 1 base from V and 1 base from J, with 12 bases in between. Germline CDR1 is SGHDT and CDR2 is YYEEEE. The CDR3 protein is CASSLWQGQSYEQYF. For the CDR3, the DNA is TGTGCCAGCAGCTTGTGGCAGGGGCAATCCTACGAGCAGTACTTC.

The chain carries TRBV7-9 and TRBJ1-4; D possibly corresponds to TRBD1 (5 bases). The germline gives CDR1 SEHNR, CDR2 FQNEAQ (reference sequence). This CDR3 region has 11 residues. V was shortened by 5 bases and J by 8 bases, with 6 bases between the two germline ends. The CDR3 coding sequence is TGTGCCAGCAGCCGGGGGGAAAAACTGTTTTTT. Encoded protein: CASSRGEKLFF.